The 8 T cell receptor beta chains below come from one sample, sequenced in a study of early T cells in non-severe SARS-CoV-2 infection. TCRdb recomputed calls from the 5' RACE reads with MiXCR, one row per CDR3 protein. The sample records tens of thousands of distinct CDR3 sequences, roughly 14% being singletons. This sample comprised whole blood, obtained at baseline. The receptors stem from an adult who was a healthcare worker with PCR-confirmed SARS-CoV-2 infection or an uninfected control (not recorded which).

The chain couples TRBV4-1 to TRBJ2-3; 10 bases map to TRBD2. Trimming removed 3 bases from V and 2 bases from J; junction bases left unmatched: 8. The CDR3 extends over 17 amino acids. Germline CDR1 and CDR2: MGHRA and YSYEKL. CDR3 loop: CASSQAAGLADTDTQYF. The CDR3 DNA reads TGCGCCAGCAGCCAGGCCGCAGGACTAGCGGACACAGATACGCAGTATTTT.

Only a few counts were recorded for this clonotype. This sequence joins TRBV7-6 and TRBJ2-1; 13 nucleotides match TRBD2. J lost 5 bases, V lost 5 bases, and 6 bases had no gene match. The germline gives CDR1 SGHVS, CDR2 FNYEAQ. The CDR3 sequence is 16 residues long. The CDR3 protein is CASSKGLAGTHNEQFF. In nucleotides, the CDR3 is TGTGCCAGCAGCAAGGGACTAGCGGGAACCCACAATGAGCAGTTCTTC.

A few counts support this clonotype. This sequence joins TRBV11-2 and TRBJ2-7; 9 bases are a match to TRBD1. Trimming at V came to 5 bases and at J to 9 bases, leaving 14 bases not matched to a gene. This CDR3 spans 15 amino acids. Germline CDR1 is SGHAT and CDR2 is FQNNGV. In DNA form, the CDR3 reads TGTGCCAGCAGCGGGCCGGGACAGGGACTCGGAGGGCAGTACTTC. Protein product: CASSGPGQGLGGQYF.

This clonotype came up a few times. The chain joins TRBV7-9 to TRBJ2-5; D might be TRBD2 (5 bases). The CDR3 contains 16 residues. Trimming removed 1 base at V and 0 bases at J, with 12 bases between. Germline V lookup: CDR1 SEHNR, CDR2 FQNEAQ (reference sequence). CDR3 sequence: CASSLVTSGHQETQYF. Written as DNA, the CDR3 is TGTGCCAGCAGCTTAGTCACAAGCGGCCACCAAGAGACCCAGTACTTC.

This clonotype was picked up a small number of times. V and J are TRBV4-2 and TRBJ2-1, with 14 bases lining up with TRBD2. This CDR3 region has 19 residues. With V trimmed by 4 bases and J by 6 bases, 14 bases remained unmatched. Germline CDR1 is LGHNA and CDR2 is YNFKEQ. CDR3: CASSPRGTGTSGSINEQFF. The CDR3 bases are TGTGCCAGCAGCCCACGGGGGACCGGGACTAGCGGGAGTATCAATGAGCAGTTCTTC.

Notes on this clonotype: The junction and the germline gene differ at one end; a read error may be behind it. The genes are TRBV15 and TRBJ2-7; TRBD1 matches at 10 bases. Germline CDR1 is LNHNV and CDR2 is YYDKDF (reference sequence). The CDR3 sequence is 13 residues long. For the CDR3, the DNA is TGTGCCACCAGCCGGGACAGGGGAATTCCTCATCACTTC. This sequence encodes CATSRDRGIPHHF.

This clonotype was observed at least ten times. V gene TRBV6-6 combines with J gene TRBJ1-6; D possibly corresponds to TRBD1 (5 bases). V lost 7 bases and J lost 7, with 11 bases in between. The V gene's germline CDR1 is MNHNY and CDR2 SVGAGI (reference sequence). The CDR3 spans 13 residues. The CDR3 reads CASTADNNSPLHF. The CDR3 coding sequence is TGTGCCAGCACGGCGGACAACAATTCACCCCTCCACTTT.

This clonotype was observed a few times. This chain links TRBV4-2 with TRBJ2-6, with D possibly TRBD2 on 5 matching bases. V dropped 4 bases and J dropped 1 base, with 14 bases sitting between them. Germline loops: CDR1 LGHNA, CDR2 YNFKEQ. The CDR3 consists of 17 residues. CDR3 amino acids: CASSPKSRGSGANVLTF. DNA for the CDR3: TGTGCCAGCAGCCCCAAGTCTCGAGGGTCTGGGGCCAACGTCCTGACTTTC.